Below are 5 T cell receptor beta chains sequenced from a single sample in a study of blood T cell repertoires in COVID-19. Produced via immunoSEQ multiplex PCR; TCRdb's table is partial and in-frame only. Counted here are about 270,000 clones, approximately 90% occurring once; the ten biggest clones make up around 3%. The sample was PBMCs or T cells enriched from blood (not recorded which). The receptors stem from a woman aged 45 to 65 who had recovered from COVID-19.

The rearrangement uses TRBV11-2 and TRBJ1-1; D not resolved. Between the trimmed V and J ends, which lost 4 bases and 7 bases, there was a span of 13 bases. This CDR3 comprises 13 residues. The germline V gene encodes CDR1 SGHAT and CDR2 FQNNGV. The CDR3 loop reads CASSSVKSLEAFF. The CDR3 nucleotides read TGTGCCAGCAGCTCAGTAAAGTCCCTTGAAGCTTTCTTT.

A remark on this clone: The sample carries other DNA sequences with the same CDR3. CDR3 sequence (DNA): TGTGCCAGCAGCTTAGCGAGTGGGAGGAAGACAGATACGCAGTATTTT. This sequence encodes CASSLASGRKTDTQYF. The J gene is TRBJ2-3, the V gene TRBV7-2; perhaps TRBD2 as D (6 bases). Germline CDR1 is SGHTA and CDR2 is FQGNSA. Trimming removed 0 bases from V and 3 bases from J, with 13 bases in between. The CDR3 is made up of 16 amino acids.

V usage is TRBV7-2 and J usage is TRBJ1-1, with TRBD1 matching 9 bases. The junction had 12 bases not matched to a gene; V was cut back by 4 bases and J by 6 bases. The length of the CDR3 is 16 residues. Germline CDR1 and CDR2: SGHTA and FQGNSA. Written as DNA, the CDR3 is TGTGCCAGCAGCTCGCCACAGGGGGCGATCGTCTCTGAAGCTTTCTTT. This encodes CASSSPQGAIVSEAFF.

CDR3: CASSKEGARQGRTLNGYTF. CDR3 nucleotide sequence: TGTGCCAGCAGCAAAGAAGGGGCTCGACAGGGGAGGACCCTTAATGGCTACACCTTC. V gene TRBV21-1 combines with J gene TRBJ1-2; the table's D call, TRBD1, was not checked against the DNA. TRBV21-1 is a documented pseudogene. This CDR3 is built from 19 residues.

The chain is built from TRBV15 and TRBJ2-2; TRBD2 matches 9 bases. Germline assignment: CDR1 LNHNV and CDR2 YYDKDF (reference sequence). Unmatched junction bases numbered 8, after V lost 9 bases and J lost 3 bases. This CDR3 region has 15 residues. CDR3 DNA sequence: TGTGCCACGGAGCTTAGCGGGAGATACACCGGGGAGCTGTTTTTT. Amino acid sequence: CATELSGRYTGELFF. Full variable domain (remainder filled in from reference TRBV15 and TRBJ2-2): DAMVIQNPRYQVTQFGKPVTLSCSQTLNHNVMYWYQQKSSQAPKLLFHYYDKDFNNEADTPDNFQSRRPNTSFCFLDIRSPGLGDTAMYLCATELSGRYTGELFFGEGSRLTVL.